The source of this TCR beta chain is a study of blood T cell repertoires in COVID-19. The wider study: Spain, Italy and the United States supplied samples that represented acute and convalescent COVID-19. The analysed material was cDNA or gDNA that came from T cells, B-cell-depleted T cells, or PBMCs.

Germline CDR1 is SEHNR and CDR2 is FQNEAQ (reference sequence). CDR3 length equals 17 residues. Trimming removed 5 bases from V and 5 bases from J, with 22 bases in between. Per the original methods: Amplified reference gene primers provided the basis for estimating nucleated cell counts. Clones were sequenced by immunoSEQ multiplex PCR, and TCRdb holds only the in-frame ones, with some missing. The V and J calls and the clone size are those of that table, but D and trimming were determined from the DNA. This table has 300,000 to 400,000 clones, 91% appearing once. The source is a woman aged 18-30 years who had recovered from COVID-19. The V call is TRBV7-9, the J call TRBJ2-1, with D possibly matching TRBD2 (7 bases). Sequenced sample: peripheral blood. DNA of the CDR3: TGTGCCAGCAGCCCCCCCCAGGGGCTAGCGGCACACAATGAGCAGTTCTTC. Protein: CASSPPQGLAAHNEQFF.